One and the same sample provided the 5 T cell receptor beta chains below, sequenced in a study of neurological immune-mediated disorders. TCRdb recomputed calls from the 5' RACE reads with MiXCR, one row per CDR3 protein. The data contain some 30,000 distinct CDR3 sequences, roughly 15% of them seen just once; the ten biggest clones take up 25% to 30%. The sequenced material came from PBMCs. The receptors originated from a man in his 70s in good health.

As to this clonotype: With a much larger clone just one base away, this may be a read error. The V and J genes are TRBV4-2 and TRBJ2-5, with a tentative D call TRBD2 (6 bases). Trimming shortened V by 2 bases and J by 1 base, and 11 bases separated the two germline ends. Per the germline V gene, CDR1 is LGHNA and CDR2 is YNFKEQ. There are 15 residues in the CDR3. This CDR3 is CASSQSRDSQETQYF. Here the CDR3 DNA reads TGTGCCAGCAGCCAATCCAGGGACTCCCAAGAGACCCAGTACTTC.

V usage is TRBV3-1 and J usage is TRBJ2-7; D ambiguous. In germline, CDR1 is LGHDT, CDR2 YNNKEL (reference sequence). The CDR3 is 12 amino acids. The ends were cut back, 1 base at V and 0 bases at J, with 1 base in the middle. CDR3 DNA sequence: TGTGCCAGCAGCCAAGTCTCCTACGAGCAGTACTTC. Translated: CASSQVSYEQYF.

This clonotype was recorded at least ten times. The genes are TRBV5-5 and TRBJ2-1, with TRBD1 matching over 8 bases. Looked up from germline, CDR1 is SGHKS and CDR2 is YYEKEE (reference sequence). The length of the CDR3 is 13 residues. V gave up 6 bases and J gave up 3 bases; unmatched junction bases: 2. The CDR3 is CASTGTGYNEQFF. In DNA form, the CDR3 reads TGTGCCAGCACCGGGACAGGCTACAATGAGCAGTTCTTC.

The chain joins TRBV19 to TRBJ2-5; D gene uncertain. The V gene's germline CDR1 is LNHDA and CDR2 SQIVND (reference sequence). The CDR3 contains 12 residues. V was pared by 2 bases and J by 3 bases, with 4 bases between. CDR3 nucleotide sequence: TGTGCCAGTAGTATATGGGAAGAGACCCAGTACTTC. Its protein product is CASSIWEETQYF.

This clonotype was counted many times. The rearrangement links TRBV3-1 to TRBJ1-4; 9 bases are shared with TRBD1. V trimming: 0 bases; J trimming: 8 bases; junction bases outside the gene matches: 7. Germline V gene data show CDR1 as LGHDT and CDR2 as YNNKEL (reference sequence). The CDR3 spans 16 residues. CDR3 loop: CASSQDLGQGGEKLFF. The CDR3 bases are TGTGCCAGCAGCCAAGATCTGGGACAGGGCGGCGAAAAACTGTTTTTT.